Listed here are 26 T cell receptor beta chains from one sample, sequenced in a study of human T cells and chemical hapten exposure. TCRdb re-analysed the RACE reads in MiXCR, keeping a single row per CDR3 protein. The table has fewer than 100,000 distinct CDR3 sequences, approximately 10% seen once; the top ten hold 1.5% to 2%. Indicated time point: patch test 2, 6 weeks after DPC sensitization. Described treatment: therapeutic diphenylcyclopropenone sensitization with weekly scalp DPC. Sequenced material: whole blood, taken in connection with sensitization to the hapten diphenylcyclopropenone (DPC). These receptors all stem from a man between 18 and 35 years old with alopecia areata. Some clones in this sample may be carry-over from other donors' samples.

This clonotype was observed many times. In nucleotides, the CDR3 is TGTGCCAGCAGTTACCCAAGACTACCCGGACAGCGTAGCACAGATACGCAGTATTTT. Amino acid sequence: CASSYPRLPGQRSTDTQYF. The rearrangement joins TRBV6-2 or TRBV6-3 to TRBJ2-3, with D possibly matching TRBD1 (6 bases). The V end lost 2 bases, the J end lost 0 bases, and 21 bases lay between the germline ends. The CDR3 loop spans 19 amino acids. Germline CDR1 MNHEY, CDR2 SVGEGT.

Many counts were recorded for this clonotype. The CDR3 region is CSVQGMDQPQHF. In DNA form, the CDR3 reads TGCAGCGTTCAGGGGATGGATCAGCCCCAGCATTTT. The chain links TRBV29-1 to TRBJ1-5, with a tentative D call TRBD1 (6 bases). The CDR3 sequence is 12 residues long. The germline V and J ends were trimmed by 5 bases and 5 bases, with 10 bases remaining between them. CDR1 and CDR2 (germline): SQVTM, ANQGSEA.

This clonotype was counted only a few times. V and J are TRBV6-4 and TRBJ1-2; no clear D. The CDR3 is made up of 13 amino acids. Germline V gene sequence: CDR1 MRHNA, CDR2 SNTAGT. Trimming removed 3 bases from V and 4 bases from J, with 9 bases in between. The CDR3 nucleotides are TGTGCCAGCAGTGATGAAGGGTTCTATGGCTACACCTTC. This translates into CASSDEGFYGYTF.

This clonotype has more than one count but fewer than ten. This chain connects TRBV29-1 to TRBJ1-1; D gene unclear. The CDR3 covers 14 residues. Germline V CDR1 and CDR2: SQVTM, ANQGSEA. Between the trimmed V and J ends, which lost 3 bases and 4 bases, there was a span of 15 bases. This CDR3 is CSVDRKVGSTEAFF. In DNA form, the CDR3 reads TGCAGCGTTGACAGGAAGGTAGGAAGCACTGAAGCTTTCTTT.

This clonotype turned up a few times. J is TRBJ1-3 and V is TRBV4-3; D uncertain. Looked up from germline, CDR1 is LGHNA and CDR2 is YSLEER. The CDR3 contains 15 residues. V lost 0 bases and J 0 bases, leaving 6 bases between the germline ends. CDR3 sequence: CASSQDLSSGNTIYF. CDR3 DNA: TGCGCCAGCAGCCAAGATCTGAGCTCTGGAAACACCATATATTTT.

There are many counts of this clonotype. The chain employs TRBV11-2 and TRBJ1-1, with D maybe TRBD1 (6 bases). V lost 0 bases and J 4 bases, leaving 12 bases between the germline ends. This CDR3 has 15 residues. Per germline, CDR1 SGHAT and CDR2 FQNNGV. The CDR3 sequence: CASSLEAGEGTEAFF. The CDR3 coding sequence is TGTGCCAGCAGCTTAGAGGCAGGGGAGGGCACTGAAGCTTTCTTT.

This clonotype was seen at least ten times. V usage is TRBV6-2 or TRBV6-3 and J usage is TRBJ2-3; TRBD2 is a possible D gene (7 bases). Germline V lookup: CDR1 MNHEY, CDR2 SVGEGT. V was shortened by 7 bases and J by 5 bases, with 19 bases between the two germline ends. This CDR3 region has 15 residues. CDR3 nucleotides: TGTGCCAGCATCCCCTTACGGGGGGCCGGAGATACGCAGTATTTT. This sequence encodes CASIPLRGAGDTQYF.

This chain connects TRBV27 to TRBJ2-7, with no clear D. The V gene's germline CDR1 is MNHEY and CDR2 SMNVEV (reference sequence). The CDR3 is made up of 15 amino acids. Trimming shortened V by 2 bases and J by 0 bases, and 11 bases separated the two germline ends. Written as DNA, the CDR3 is TGTGCCAGCAGTTTAGCGTTGGAGTACTCCTACGAGCAGTACTTC. Protein product: CASSLALEYSYEQYF.

This sequence joins TRBV12-3 or TRBV12-4 and TRBJ1-1; D remains ambiguous. CDR3 size: 11 residues. The V and J ends lost 4 bases and 5 bases respectively, with 5 bases between them. CDR3 residues: CASSSRTEAFF. CDR3 bases: TGTGCCAGCAGTTCGAGGACTGAAGCTTTCTTT.

This clonotype has ten or more counts. The V call is TRBV20-1, the J call TRBJ2-1; 9 bases agree with TRBD2. The V gene's germline CDR1 is DFQATT and CDR2 SNEGSKA (reference sequence). The CDR3 contains 15 residues. Trimming removed 6 bases from V and 0 bases from J; junction bases left unmatched: 6. For the CDR3, the DNA is TGCAGTGCCCGAAGAGCGGGGGGCTCCTACAATGAGCAGTTCTTC. Its translation is CSARRAGGSYNEQFF.

With respect to this clonotype: This may arise from a read error, as a much more abundant clone is one base away. This CDR3 reads CASSPGLAWGVETQYF. CDR3 DNA: TGTGCCAGCAGCCCGGGACTAGCGTGGGGAGTAGAGACCCAGTACTTC. The chain links TRBV7-7 to TRBJ2-5, with 10 positions matching TRBD2. Looked up from germline, CDR1 is SSHAT and CDR2 is FNYEAQ (reference sequence). V gave up 5 bases and J gave up 4 bases; unmatched junction bases: 10. The CDR3 has 16 amino acids.

This clonotype was seen repeatedly, ten times or more. The rearrangement uses TRBV5-4 and TRBJ2-1, with D uncertain. The V end was cut by 7 bases, the J end by 7 bases, with 12 bases between. Germline lookup yields CDR1 SGHNT and CDR2 YYREEE (reference sequence). CDR3 size: 12 residues. The CDR3 protein is CASSPGLNEQFF. The CDR3 DNA is TGTGCCAGCTCACCCGGGCTGAATGAGCAGTTCTTC.

Only a few counts were recorded for this clonotype. The rearrangement uses TRBV18 and TRBJ2-7, with 7 bases fitting TRBD1. The CDR3 consists of 13 residues. In germline, CDR1 is KGHSH, CDR2 LQKENI. V shed 5 bases, J shed 3 bases, and the junction held 4 bases outside the gene matches. CDR3 loop: CASSSDRNYEQYF. The CDR3 DNA is TGTGCCAGCTCATCGGACAGGAACTACGAGCAGTACTTC.

The chain employs TRBV19 and TRBJ1-5, with D possibly TRBD1 on 5 matching bases. Germline V gives CDR1 LNHDA, CDR2 SQIVND (reference sequence). This CDR3 region has 15 residues. Trimming removed 2 bases from V and 1 base from J, with 9 bases in between. This CDR3 reads CASSITWDSNQPQHF. The CDR3, as DNA: TGTGCCAGTAGTATAACCTGGGACAGCAATCAGCCCCAGCATTTT.

This chain connects TRBV7-3 to TRBJ2-2; weak D call: TRBD2 (5 bases). CDR1 is SGHTA, CDR2 FQGTGA, per germline. V lost 5 bases and J 5 bases, leaving 9 bases between the germline ends. CDR3 size: 13 residues. CDR3 in amino acids: CASSRTGTGELFF. Here the CDR3 DNA reads TGTGCCAGCAGCCGGACTGGTACCGGGGAGCTGTTTTTT.

This clonotype was picked up many times. The J gene is TRBJ2-2, the V gene TRBV7-3, with 8 bases lining up with TRBD2. CDR1 and CDR2 (germline): SGHTA, FQGTGA. This CDR3 is built from 15 residues. With V trimmed by 5 bases and J by 3 bases, 5 bases remained unmatched. The CDR3 region is CASSQSGGHTGELFF. The CDR3 region has the DNA TGTGCCAGCAGCCAGAGCGGGGGCCACACCGGGGAGCTGTTTTTT.

The sample holds many counts of this clonotype. V gene TRBV20-1 combines with J gene TRBJ2-7; 11 bases are a match to TRBD2. Germline values: CDR1 DFQATT, CDR2 SNEGSKA (reference sequence). The CDR3 sequence is 15 residues long. The CDR3 sequence is CSTGTSGSGGYEQYF. The CDR3 DNA sequence: TGCAGCACCGGGACTAGCGGTTCCGGGGGCTACGAGCAGTACTTC.

Comment on this clonotype: This may stem from a read error, because a much larger clone lies one nucleotide away. The genes are TRBV11-2 and TRBJ2-1; TRBD2 matches at 7 bases. The CDR3 spans 15 residues. CDR1 and CDR2 from the germline V gene are SGHAT and FQNNGV. The CDR3 DNA is TGTGCCAGTAACCGGGACTACACCTCCTACAATGAGCAGCTCTTC. Amino acids: CASNRDYTSYNEQLF.

This clonotype was observed at least ten times. The chain joins TRBV6-5 to TRBJ1-6; D call uncertain. Per germline, CDR1 MNHEY and CDR2 SVGAGI. Trimming pared 2 bases from V and 10 bases from J, leaving 6 bases between. The CDR3 contains 12 residues. CDR3 DNA sequence: TGTGCCAGCAGTTACAGGGCGTCACCCCTCCACTTT. Encoded protein: CASSYRASPLHF.

In nucleotides, the CDR3 is TGTGCCAGCAGCTTAGATTCTGTCCCGGGTAAGGAGCAGTACGTC. Translating it yields CASSLDSVPGKEQYV. The chain is built from TRBV11-2 and TRBJ2-7; no clear D gene. CDR1 SGHAT and CDR2 FQNNGV come from the germline V gene. The CDR3 consists of 15 residues. Between the trimmed V and J ends, which lost 0 bases and 7 bases, there was a span of 16 bases.

This clonotype was seen more than once but under ten times. This chain joins TRBV2 and TRBJ2-7, with 8 bases lining up with TRBD1. Germline CDR1 and CDR2: SNHLY and FYNNEI. V dropped 7 bases and J dropped 7; count of bases not matched to a gene: 9. CDR3 length: 13 amino acids. The CDR3: CASIRDRSQEQYF. The CDR3 nucleotides read TGTGCCAGCATCCGGGACAGGTCGCAGGAGCAGTACTTC.

In its sample, this clonotype was seen many times. The chain joins TRBV2 to TRBJ2-2, with D possibly matching TRBD1 (5 bases). Germline CDR1 is SNHLY and CDR2 is FYNNEI. V lost 6 bases and J 1 base, leaving 12 bases between the germline ends. The CDR3 length is 15 residues. The CDR3 DNA sequence: TGTGCCAGCAGAAAGACAGACAAGAACACCGGGGAGCTGTTTTTT. Protein product: CASRKTDKNTGELFF.

In this sample, this clonotype turned up many times. The chain combines TRBV18 with TRBJ2-5; D is ambiguous. V was cut by 6 bases and J by 1 base, with 0 bases left in between. CDR3 length equals 10 residues. In germline, CDR1 is KGHSH, CDR2 LQKENI. CDR3 nucleotides: TGTGCCAGCTCCCAAGAGACCCAGTACTTC. Translating gives CASSQETQYF.

This clonotype has more than one count but fewer than ten. This chain connects TRBV12-3 or TRBV12-4 to TRBJ1-3; D gene uncertain. V lost 5 bases and J lost 4, with 15 bases in between. The CDR3 has 15 residues. CDR3 residues: CASSPRYFVGNTIYF. The CDR3 DNA reads TGTGCCAGCAGTCCCAGGTACTTTGTGGGAAACACCATATATTTT.

The table lists this clonotype with many counts. The chain uses TRBV7-9 and TRBJ1-1; TRBD1 matches at 7 bases. This CDR3 contains 16 residues. From germline, CDR1 is SEHNR and CDR2 FQNEAQ (reference sequence). With V trimmed by 3 bases and J by 3 bases, 10 bases remained unmatched. CDR3: CASSFRAGGFDTEAFF. The DNA for the CDR3 is TGTGCCAGCAGCTTCCGGGCAGGGGGTTTCGACACTGAAGCTTTCTTT.

The chain recombines TRBV11-2 with TRBJ2-5, with TRBD2 identical over 7 bases. The J segment lost 4 bases and the V segment lost 5 bases, leaving 13 bases of the junction unmatched. CDR3 length: 16 residues. The germline V gene encodes CDR1 SGHAT and CDR2 FQNNGV. The CDR3 DNA reads TGTGCCAGCAGCCCCCGGGGAGGGCGGTTGTCAGAGACCCAGTACTTC. Its protein is CASSPRGGRLSETQYF.